This TCR beta chain was profiled in a study of blood T cell repertoires in COVID-19 (dated by TCRdb to between 2020 and 2021). Notes on the research overall: Samples covering the acute and convalescent phases of COVID-19 were provided by collaborators in the United States, Italy and Spain. The prospective study material was composed of cDNA or gDNA derived from T cells, B-cell-depleted T cells, or PBMCs. Deeply sampled blood TCRbeta repertoires from subjects exposed to, actively infected with, or recovered from COVID-19 were included in the dataset. The repertoires were released in a freely available public database meant as a resource for research on the immune response to SARS-CoV-2. Samples were obtained from the ongoing ImmuneRACE study (first 160 participants) and from about 1,300 subjects provided by 6 global collaborators. Nearly every sample came with metadata listing a de-identified subject ID, COVID-19 status, age in years and sex. Where HLA class I and class II types were available, the types were taken from metadata supplied by the sample provider, not from assay-based typing.

The CDR1 and CDR2 encoded by the germline V gene are SGHTS and YDEGEE. The V end loses 5 bases and the J end loses 2 bases, and a stretch of 15 bases separates them. The CDR3 contains 15 residues, cysteine and phenylalanine counted. Left in the record is the CDR3 DNA by itself, 45 bases read in frame from the first base. What the authors observed across the whole study: The amount of clinical and demographic metadata varied by source and participant and was provided uncurated.

With regard to this clone: What antigen it recognizes has not been identified. No clone much larger than this one lies a single base away; base qualities are absent.

TCRbeta CDR3 regions were amplified from genomic DNA by means of the immunoSEQ Assay, a bias-controlled multiplex PCR. Regarding the original processing steps: The number of nucleated cells in each sample was estimated by amplification of reference gene primers within the assay. To quantify the absolute abundance of each unique TCRbeta CDR3 rearrangement, sequence reads were collapsed and filtered. For each sample, productive Simpson clonality was calculated by taking the square root of Simpson's diversity index across productive rearrangements. The table was pulled from immuneACCESS by TCRdb, which kept in-frame rearrangements only. Such tables lose some clones; where checked, under half of the loss comes from unresolved V genes, and the rest has no known cause. D and trimming were read from the DNA, whereas the V and J calls and clone size are those reported in that table. Present in this sample are 150,000 to 200,000 clones, around 80% of which were seen just once. The ten most abundant clones make up approximately 11% of the sample.

Participants in the prospective study were enrolled through a virtual design, were aged roughly 18 to 100 years, and lived in under 25 United States geographic areas. In the prospective study, participants were assigned to cohorts based on the clinical history participants reported in a screening survey and a study questionnaire. Recovered participants in ImmuneRACE Cohort 3 were defined as having two consecutive negative NP/OP PCR tests, clearance from a healthcare professional, or resolution of symptoms. Each participant in the prospective study had whole blood, serum and a nasopharyngeal or oropharyngeal swab collected by mobile phlebotomists. Participants in the prospective study had the option to provide additional blood draws and questionnaires over an approximately 2-month period. Blood samples from the prospective study were shipped frozen or at room temperature prior to DNA extraction.

The sequence is built from TRBV5-8 and TRBJ2-3; a weak D assignment points to TRBD1 (7 bases agree). This clonotype originated in a man in his fifties who had recovered from COVID-19. Material: PBMCs or T cells enriched from blood (not recorded which). Read as DNA, the sequence is TGTGCCAGCAGGGAGGGACAGACCCTCACAGATACGCAGTATTTT. Translation gives CASREGQTLTDTQYF.